This is a list of T cell receptor beta chains from one sample in a study of post-analysis software for immune sequencing data. TCRdb independently ran MiXCR on the PCR reads; one entry per CDR3 protein. The sample records some 500,000 distinct CDR3 sequences, under 55% being singletons. Sequenced: blood. The origin of the receptors is a girl aged 5-17 years with multiple sclerosis. Each CDR3 is given with its conserved first and last residue. A D gene is named only where the DNA matches it firmly. Rows give clone size only sometimes, using once, few, many, or a class for an expanded clone.

J gene,clone size,D gene,V gene,CDR3 protein,CDR3 DNA
TRBJ2-1,few,.,TRBV30,CAWSRTAVNEQFF,TGTGCCTGGAGCAGGACAGCGGTCAATGAGCAGTTCTTC
TRBJ1-2,.,TRBD1,TRBV15,CATSSRDRGLNGYTF,TGTGCCACCAGCTCGCGGGACAGGGGGCTGAATGGCTACACCTTC
TRBJ2-1,.,TRBD1,TRBV5-1,CASSGQTGGSYNEQFF,TGCGCCAGCAGCGGACAAACAGGGGGCTCCTACAATGAGCAGTTCTTC
TRBJ2-5,.,.,TRBV9,CASSESHVRGEIQETQYF,TGTGCCAGCAGCGAGAGTCACGTCCGGGGAGAGATACAAGAGACCCAGTACTTC
TRBJ1-2,.,.,TRBV9,CASSVEGHLNYGYTF,TGTGCCAGCAGCGTAGAGGGACACCTTAACTATGGCTACACCTTC
TRBJ2-5,.,.,TRBV27,CASSPPQGGGARETQYF,TGTGCCAGCAGTCCACCGCAGGGGGGGGGCGCGAGAGAGACCCAGTACTTC
TRBJ2-3,.,TRBD2,TRBV27,CASSSGTSGGTDTRYF,TGTGCCAGCAGTTCTGGGACTAGCGGCGGCACAGATACGCGGTATTTT
TRBJ1-5,.,TRBD1,TRBV2,CASSEYDREDQPQHF,TGTGCCAGCAGTGAATACGACAGGGAGGATCAGCCCCAGCATTTT
TRBJ2-7,.,TRBD1,TRBV6-5,CASSRGQGVSYEQYF,TGTGCCAGCAGTCGGGGACAGGGGGTGTCCTACGAGCAGTACTTC
TRBJ2-1,few,.,TRBV5-6,CASRGFYYNEQFF,TGTGCCAGCAGAGGGTTCTACTACAATGAGCAGTTCTTC
TRBJ2-7,.,.,TRBV29-1,CSVEVSTSLPPYEQYF,TGCAGCGTTGAAGTGTCTACTAGCCTTCCTCCCTACGAGCAGTACTTC
TRBJ1-2,.,.,TRBV29-1,CSVGDGGGYTF,TGCAGCGTCGGTGATGGGGGCGGCTACACCTTC
TRBJ2-1,.,.,TRBV2,CASRRDGEQFF,TGTGCCAGCAGGCGAGACGGGGAGCAGTTCTTC
TRBJ2-4,few,.,TRBV27,CASSTDLLAKNIQYF,TGTGCCAGCAGCACGGACCTACTAGCCAAAAACATTCAGTACTTC
TRBJ1-1,few,TRBD1,TRBV7-9,CASSFLTGTGEMNTEAFF,TGTGCCAGCAGCTTTCTGACCGGGACAGGGGAGATGAACACTGAAGCTTTCTTT
TRBJ2-7,.,.,TRBV12-3/TRBV12-4,CASSSAQTSGSYEQYF,TGTGCCAGCAGTTCTGCCCAGACAAGCGGCTCCTACGAGCAGTACTTC
TRBJ2-3,.,.,TRBV7-2,CASSLGGGLSTDTQYF,TGTGCCAGCAGCTTAGGAGGGGGGCTCAGCACAGATACGCAGTATTTT
TRBJ2-1,.,TRBD2,TRBV5-1,CASSLESSGSYEQFF,TGCGCCAGCAGCTTGGAGTCTAGCGGGAGCTATGAGCAGTTCTTC
TRBJ1-5,.,TRBD1,TRBV20-1,CSARTGGASQPQHF,TGCAGCGCCAGGACAGGGGGCGCGTCTCAGCCCCAGCATTTT
TRBJ2-7,.,.,TRBV7-2,CASSSRRAGGYEQYF,TGTGCCAGCAGCTCTAGGAGGGCAGGGGGGTACGAGCAGTACTTC
TRBJ2-7,.,.,TRBV4-3,CASSQDYSAEQYF,TGCGCCAGCAGCCAAGATTACAGTGCCGAGCAGTACTTC
TRBJ2-2,.,.,TRBV21-1,CASSKVNEGTEEDTGELFF,TGTGCCAGCAGCAAAGTAAACGAAGGGACAGAAGAGGACACCGGGGAGCTGTTTTTT
TRBJ2-3,.,.,TRBV29-1,CSASMDTQYF,TGCAGCGCGAGCATGGATACGCAGTATTTT
TRBJ2-7,.,TRBD2,TRBV4-1,CASSHLAVAGTSSYEQYF,TGCGCCAGCAGCCATCTTGCTGTAGCGGGGACTAGCTCCTACGAGCAGTACTTC
TRBJ2-1,.,TRBD2,TRBV7-9,CASSSELAAYNEQFF,TGTGCCAGCAGCAGCGAACTAGCGGCTTACAATGAGCAGTTCTTC
TRBJ1-2,.,.,TRBV6-6,CASSGGGGTFRGYTF,TGTGCCAGCAGTGGGGGGGGTGGGACATTCCGAGGCTACACCTTC
TRBJ2-1,few,TRBD2,TRBV7-3,CASSSIHGTSYNEQFF,TGTGCCAGCAGCTCCATTCATGGGACTAGCTACAATGAGCAGTTCTTC
TRBJ2-1,.,TRBD2,TRBV24-1,CASPTSGSDNEQFF,TGTGCCTCCCCGACTAGCGGGAGTGACAATGAGCAGTTCTTC
TRBJ2-2,once,TRBD2,TRBV20-1,CSARDAGLAGAGELFF,TGCAGTGCTAGAGATGCGGGACTAGCTGGTGCCGGGGAGCTGTTTTTT
TRBJ1-1,.,.,TRBV20-1,CSADSNTEAFF,TGCAGTGCTGACTCTAACACTGAAGCTTTCTTT
TRBJ2-7,.,.,TRBV27,CASSLSLANSYEQYF,TGTGCCAGCAGTTTATCCCTAGCGAATTCCTACGAGCAGTACTTC
TRBJ2-1,.,TRBD2,TRBV29-1,CSVEGWSGGLLYNEQFF,TGCAGCGTTGAGGGGTGGAGCGGGGGGCTCCTCTACAATGAGCAGTTCTTC
TRBJ2-1,.,TRBD1,TRBV20-1,CSASGQRGYNEQFF,TGCAGTGCTTCGGGACAGAGAGGATACAATGAGCAGTTCTTC
TRBJ1-3,once,.,TRBV7-2,CASSLARRGIGTTIYF,TGTGCCAGCAGCTTAGCACGCCGGGGCATAGGAACCACCATATATTTT
TRBJ1-1,.,TRBD1,TRBV7-3,CASSLGRQGLAEAFF,TGTGCCAGCAGCTTGGGGCGACAGGGGTTGGCTGAAGCTTTCTTT
TRBJ1-1,.,TRBD1,TRBV18,CASTQGTGVNTEAFF,TGTGCCAGCACACAAGGGACAGGGGTGAACACTGAAGCTTTCTTT
TRBJ2-7,.,.,TRBV29-1,CSVLRDRNSYEQYF,TGCAGCGTCCTAAGGGATAGGAACTCCTACGAGCAGTACTTC
TRBJ2-7,.,TRBD2,TRBV20-1,CSASLAGVRGEQYF,TGCAGTGCTTCCTTAGCGGGAGTGCGGGGCGAGCAGTACTTC